This T cell receptor (beta chain) derives from a study of T cells after somatic rescue of genetic block. Germline V gene data show CDR1 as ENHRY and CDR2 as SYGVKD. V lost 0 bases, J lost 4 bases, and 8 bases lay in between. This CDR3 contains 14 residues. TCRdb keeps only in-frame clones here, not all; method: immunoSEQ multiplex PCR. The table includes 110,000 or so clones, 90% to 95% detected once. Sequencing was done on a sample of peripheral blood mononuclear cells (PBMCs). The chain recombines TRBV10-3 with TRBJ2-3; a possible D gene is TRBD2 (5 bases). The TCR originated in a woman aged 18-29 years. CDR3 protein: CAISESTGADTQYF. The CDR3 DNA reads as TGTGCCATCAGTGAGTCGACCGGGGCAGATACGCAGTATTTT.